Listed below are T cell receptor beta chains from one sample, sequenced in a study of blood T cell repertoires in COVID-19. Produced via immunoSEQ multiplex PCR; TCRdb's table is partial and in-frame only. The sample includes fewer than 300,000 clones, approximately 83% of them seen just once. The sample taken for sequencing was peripheral blood. The source is a human donor in a cohort sampled during active COVID-19. CDR3s include the opening cysteine and the closing phenylalanine or tryptophan. A D gene is named only where the DNA matches it firmly. A row's size may be missing; if present it is once, few, many or a size class.

v_gene	j_gene	abundance	d_gene	CDR3aa	CDR3nt
TRBV29-1	TRBJ1-1	NA	NA	CSTRTVNTEAFF	TGCAGCACCCGGACAGTAAACACTGAAGCTTTCTTT
TRBV15	TRBJ1-6	NA	NA	CATSRDPTSPLHF	TGTGCCACCAGCAGAGATCCTACTTCACCCCTCCACTTT
TRBV5-1	TRBJ2-5	NA	NA	CASSSTRMETQYF	TGCGCCAGCAGCTCAACCAGGATGGAGACCCAGTACTTC
TRBV10-2	TRBJ2-7	NA	TRBD2	CASKTSGSYEQYF	TGCGCCAGCAAGACTAGCGGGAGCTACGAGCAGTACTTC
TRBV28	TRBJ1-1	NA	NA	CASRQGAWGNTEAFF	TGTGCCAGCAGGCAGGGCGCTTGGGGGAACACTGAAGCTTTCTTT
TRBV9	TRBJ1-4	NA	TRBD1	CASSVETGGASNEKLFF	TGTGCCAGCAGCGTAGAGACAGGGGGCGCATCTAATGAAAAACTGTTTTTT
TRBV11-2	TRBJ2-7	NA	NA	CASSLARGSYEQYF	TGTGCCAGCAGCTTAGCCAGGGGCTCCTACGAGCAGTACTTC
TRBV27	TRBJ2-2	once	NA	CASSLGRVWESNTGELFF	TGTGCCAGCAGTTTAGGTCGGGTGTGGGAGTCGAACACCGGGGAGCTGTTTTTT
TRBV13	TRBJ2-4	few	TRBD2	CASTVRGLAGDKNIQYF	TGTGCCAGCACCGTCAGGGGGCTAGCGGGAGACAAAAACATTCAGTACTTC
TRBV6-4	TRBJ2-1	NA	NA	CASNATFFYNEQFF	TGTGCCAGCAATGCTACCTTCTTCTACAATGAGCAGTTCTTC
TRBV7-7	TRBJ2-3	NA	TRBD2	CASSLGLAATDTQYF	TGTGCCAGCAGCTTAGGACTAGCTGCCACAGATACGCAGTATTTT
TRBV5-1	TRBJ1-1	few	NA	CASSYRTGNTEAFF	TGCGCCAGCAGCTACAGAACTGGGAACACTGAAGCTTTCTTT
TRBV7-6	TRBJ1-2	NA	NA	CASSSGEHYGYTF	TGTGCCAGCAGCTCGGGGGAGCACTATGGCTACACCTTC
TRBV2	TRBJ1-1	NA	NA	CASSPDRIITEAFF	TGTGCCAGCAGTCCGGACAGAATAATCACTGAAGCTTTCTTT
TRBV9	TRBJ1-1	NA	NA	CASSDGGGAFF	TGTGCCAGCAGCGATGGGGGCGGAGCTTTCTTT
TRBV6-6	TRBJ2-1	once	TRBD2	CASSFLAGGPWNEQFF	TGTGCCAGCAGCTTTTTAGCGGGAGGGCCGTGGAATGAGCAGTTCTTC
TRBV6-5	TRBJ2-2	NA	TRBD1	CASSMTGTGTGELFF	TGTGCCAGCAGTATGACAGGGACGGGCACCGGGGAGCTGTTTTTT
TRBV3-1/TRBV3-2	TRBJ2-3	once	TRBD2	CASSPAGGLADTQYF	TGTGCCAGCAGTCCCGCGGGAGGGCTTGCAGATACGCAGTATTTT
TRBV18	TRBJ2-1	NA	TRBD2	CASSPILSGGSYNEQFF	TGTGCCAGCTCACCAATTCTTAGCGGGGGTTCATACAATGAGCAGTTCTTC
TRBV7-2	TRBJ2-2	NA	NA	CASSFPRPRTGELFF	TGTGCCAGCAGTTTCCCCCGACCTAGAACCGGGGAGCTGTTTTTT
TRBV5-1	TRBJ2-7	NA	TRBD2	CASRSGLAGAYEQYF	TGCGCCAGCAGATCGGGACTAGCGGGAGCGTACGAGCAGTACTTC
TRBV7-9	TRBJ1-5	NA	NA	CASSLDGLRQPQHF	TGTGCCAGCAGCTTAGACGGTTTAAGACAGCCCCAGCATTTT
TRBV27	TRBJ1-5	NA	TRBD1	CASTPTGQGDQPQHF	TGTGCCAGCACTCCAACGGGACAGGGAGATCAGCCCCAGCATTTT
TRBV2	TRBJ1-5	NA	NA	CASMRDRDQPQHF	TGTGCCAGCATGAGGGATCGGGATCAGCCCCAGCATTTT
TRBV7-9	TRBJ1-4	NA	NA	CASSLGQTGNEKLFF	TGTGCCAGCAGCTTGGGACAAACCGGAAATGAAAAACTGTTTTTT
TRBV5-6	TRBJ2-2	NA	TRBD2	CASSLTGLAGNTGELFF	TGTGCCAGCAGCTTGACGGGACTAGCGGGAAACACCGGGGAGCTGTTTTTT
TRBV7-9	TRBJ2-7	NA	NA	CASSLSGTREEQYF	TGTGCCAGCAGCCTATCCGGGACAAGGGAGGAGCAGTACTTC
TRBV7-2	TRBJ2-2	NA	TRBD2	CASSLGGRETGELFF	TGTGCCAGCAGCTTAGGAGGGAGGGAAACCGGGGAGCTGTTTTTT
TRBV6-6	TRBJ1-1	NA	TRBD1	CASSRLTGGTEAFF	TGTGCCAGCAGCCGACTGACAGGGGGGACTGAAGCTTTCTTT
TRBV7-3	TRBJ2-2	NA	NA	CASSRQRFNTGELFF	TGTGCCAGCAGCCGACAGAGGTTCAACACCGGGGAGCTGTTTTTT
TRBV27	TRBJ1-6	few	NA	CASSFLRQRANSPLHF	TGTGCCAGCAGTTTTTTGAGGCAGAGAGCAAATTCACCCCTCCACTTT
TRBV10-1	TRBJ2-1	NA	TRBD2	CASSSGAGADNEQFF	TGCGCCAGCAGTAGCGGGGCGGGAGCTGATAATGAGCAGTTCTTC
TRBV15	TRBJ2-2	NA	TRBD2	CATSKERTSGNTGELFF	TGTGCCACCAGCAAAGAAAGGACTAGCGGGAACACCGGGGAGCTGTTTTTT
TRBV9	TRBJ1-4	NA	NA	CASSVGWGANEKLFF	TGTGCCAGCAGCGTAGGGTGGGGGGCTAATGAAAAACTGTTTTTT
TRBV7-2	TRBJ1-1	NA	NA	CASSLGAGLNTEAFF	TGTGCCAGCAGCTTAGGGGCGGGCCTGAACACTGAAGCTTTCTTT
TRBV6-1	TRBJ2-5	NA	TRBD2	CASSEAASGRSETQYF	TGTGCCAGCAGTGAAGCGGCTAGCGGGAGATCAGAGACCCAGTACTTC
TRBV5-5	TRBJ2-7	NA	NA	CASSLAQSELAYEQYF	TGTGCCAGCAGCTTGGCCCAGTCTGAACTAGCCTACGAGCAGTACTTC
TRBV19	TRBJ1-2	NA	NA	CASRYGQNYYGYTF	TGTGCCAGCCGTTACGGACAGAATTACTATGGCTACACCTTC
TRBV13	TRBJ2-1	few	TRBD2	CASSSTQPGTSGRYGEQFF	TGTGCCAGCAGCTCTACTCAACCCGGGACTAGCGGGAGGTATGGCGAGCAGTTCTTC
TRBV7-9	TRBJ2-5	NA	TRBD1	CASSSPTGQGQETQYF	TGTGCCAGCAGCTCTCCCACCGGACAGGGCCAAGAGACCCAGTACTTC
TRBV7-9	TRBJ2-1	NA	TRBD2	CASSITSGMYNEQFF	TGTGCCAGCAGCATTACTAGCGGGATGTACAATGAGCAGTTCTTC
TRBV6-1	TRBJ2-1	few	NA	CASSEGSSYNEQFF	TGTGCCAGCAGTGAAGGGAGCTCCTACAATGAGCAGTTCTTC
TRBV7-3	TRBJ2-2	NA	NA	CASSPSGGAGELFF	TGTGCCAGCAGCCCCTCCGGCGGAGCCGGGGAGCTGTTTTTT
TRBV6-5	TRBJ1-1	NA	TRBD1	CASPDPLGQGAPAFF	TGTGCCAGCCCCGATCCCCTGGGACAGGGGGCGCCGGCTTTCTTT
TRBV19	TRBJ1-1	NA	NA	CASSIGTEHTEAFF	TGTGCCAGTAGTATAGGTACAGAGCACACTGAAGCTTTCTTT
TRBV28	TRBJ2-2	NA	NA	CASSTNRVGGELFF	TGTGCCAGCAGTACCAACAGGGTCGGCGGGGAGCTGTTTTTT
TRBV7-3	TRBJ1-1	NA	NA	CASSPSRTYKAFF	TGTGCCAGCAGCCCCTCCCGGACATACAAGGCTTTCTTT
TRBV12-3/TRBV12-4	TRBJ1-2	NA	NA	CASSFEGINGYTF	TGTGCCAGCAGTTTCGAGGGAATCAATGGCTACACCTTC
TRBV19	TRBJ2-3	NA	TRBD2	CASSMTGASGSPDTQYF	TGTGCCAGTAGTATGACGGGGGCTAGCGGGAGCCCAGATACGCAGTATTTT
TRBV7-9	TRBJ1-6	NA	NA	CASTAGQNNSPLHF	TGTGCCAGCACCGCCGGACAGAATAATTCACCCCTCCACTTT
TRBV13	TRBJ2-7	NA	NA	CASSSRQTLVQYF	TGTGCCAGCAGCTCCCGACAGACCTTGGTGCAGTACTTC
TRBV7-9	TRBJ1-1	few	TRBD1	CASSQSQGLTEAFF	TGTGCCAGCAGCCAGTCACAGGGGTTAACTGAAGCTTTCTTT
TRBV5-8	TRBJ2-3	NA	TRBD1	CASSPGTGSRLTDTQYF	TGTGCCAGCAGCCCCGGGACAGGGTCGAGGCTCACAGATACGCAGTATTTT
TRBV3-1/TRBV3-2	TRBJ1-2	NA	NA	CASSLGHSETLFGYTF	TGTGCCAGCAGCCTCGGACACTCTGAGACTCTATTCGGCTACACCTTC
TRBV23-1	TRBJ1-4	NA	TRBD1	CASTNGQGLKLFF	TGCGCCAGCACGAACGGACAGGGCCTTAAACTGTTTTTT
TRBV5-1	TRBJ2-1	NA	NA	CASSNQPTTEQFF	TGCGCCAGCAGCAATCAACCGACAACTGAGCAGTTCTTC
TRBV5-5	TRBJ1-2	NA	TRBD1	CASSLAGQGGVYGYTF	TGTGCCAGCAGCTTGGCAGGTCAGGGGGGAGTATATGGCTACACCTTC
TRBV28	TRBJ2-7	NA	TRBD2	CASSFPGRAYEQYF	TGTGCCAGCAGTTTTCCAGGGAGGGCCTACGAGCAGTACTTC